Below are 26 T cell receptor beta chains sequenced from a single sample in a study of T-cell reconstitution after alpha-beta-depleted transplantation in children. Unique molecular identifiers were built into the TCRbeta library. TCRdb reprocessed the PCR reads with MiXCR, giving one entry per CDR3 protein. The data show about 830,000 distinct CDR3 sequences, roughly 15% seen once. This material consisted of PBMCs, mostly from graft donor cells, taken 360 days after TCRalphabeta/CD19-depleted stem cell transplant. The source is a male patient younger than 18 who had a stem cell transplant for acute lymphoblastic leukemia, so the T cells may come from the graft donor.

This clonotype was counted between two and nine times. This chain connects TRBV5-1 to TRBJ2-3; 12 bases map to TRBD2. The germline CDR1 and CDR2 sequences are SGHRS and YFSETQ. The CDR3 has 16 residues. Trimming cost V 4 bases and J 0 bases; bases outside gene matches: 3. CDR3 residues: CASSAGLAGSTDTQYF. The CDR3 DNA follows: TGCGCCAGCAGCGCAGGACTAGCGGGGAGCACAGATACGCAGTATTTT.

This CDR3 reads CASSLALAQLNTEAFF. CDR3 bases: TGTGCCAGCAGCTTAGCCCTGGCACAGCTGAACACTGAAGCTTTCTTT. The chain carries TRBV7-9 and TRBJ1-1; D gene ambiguous. The CDR3 extends over 16 amino acids. Germline lookup yields CDR1 SEHNR and CDR2 FQNEAQ (reference sequence). Trimming pared 0 bases from V and 0 bases from J, leaving 11 bases between.

This clonotype showed up just a few times. V gene TRBV6-1 combines with J gene TRBJ2-3, with D possibly matching TRBD2 (7 bases). Trimming cost V 8 bases and J 11 bases, with 29 bases left between them. The CDR3 contains 16 residues. Germline-derived CDR1 and CDR2 are MNHNS and SASEGT. In DNA, the CDR3 is TGTGCCAGCCTTCCTCCCAAGGGAGGGCCCGTCAGGGGGCAGTATTTT. Residues: CASLPPKGGPVRGQYF.

Comment on this clonotype: Its ends do not fully match the called genes, so a read error is possible. This chain uses TRBV18 with TRBJ2-3; 7 positions agree with TRBD1. This CDR3 is built from 19 residues. Germline CDR1 reads KGHSH; CDR2 reads LQKENI. The CDR3 spells CASSPQALRDSVYTDTQYF. In DNA, the CDR3 is TGTGCCAGCTCGCCACAGGCTCTCCGGGACAGCGTTTACACAGATACGCAGTATTTT.

The chain carries TRBV28 and TRBJ2-3, with TRBD1 as a possible D gene (6 bases). V lost 2 bases and J lost 5, with 11 bases in between. The germline V gene encodes CDR1 MDHEN and CDR2 SYDVKM. This CDR3 region has 14 residues. The CDR3 loop is CASSLPGVVDTQYF. CDR3 bases: TGTGCCAGCAGTTTACCAGGGGTGGTAGATACGCAGTATTTT.

The chain is built from TRBV12-3 or TRBV12-4 and TRBJ1-5, with unresolved D. Trimming left V 5 bases short and J 4 bases short, with 12 bases between. The CDR3 covers 14 residues. The CDR3 DNA sequence: TGTGCCAGCAGTACACAAAAGGGAAATCAGCCCCAGCATTTT. Translating gives CASSTQKGNQPQHF.

This rearrangement joins TRBV30 to TRBJ2-7; TRBD2 matches at 7 bases. Unmatched junction bases numbered 23, after V lost 7 bases and J lost 2 bases. CDR1 and CDR2 (germline): GTSNPN, SVGIG (reference sequence). This CDR3 comprises 18 residues. The CDR3 DNA sequence: TGTGCCTTGGGAAGCAAGTGGCTTCTTCCGGGGGGAACCTACGAGCAGTACTTC. Translation: CALGSKWLLPGGTYEQYF.

V and J are TRBV20-1 and TRBJ2-1; 14 bases align to TRBD2. J gave up 1 base and V 5 bases, and 4 bases lay outside the gene matches. This CDR3 spans 16 amino acids. Germline loops: CDR1 DFQATT, CDR2 SNEGSKA (reference sequence). Here the CDR3 DNA reads TGCAGTGCTGGACTAGCGGGAGGTTCTTCCTACAATGAGCAGTTCTTC. Translating it yields CSAGLAGGSSYNEQFF.

This clonotype has only a few counts. The V call is TRBV12-3 or TRBV12-4, the J call TRBJ2-2, with 9 bases aligning to TRBD2. V lost 7 bases to trimming and J lost 10 bases; unmatched junction nucleotides: 4. CDR3 length: 12 amino acids. CDR3 nucleotide sequence: TGTGCCAGCACTCTGGGACTAGCGGAGCTGTTTTTT. The encoded protein is CASTLGLAELFF.

This clonotype occurred a few times. The chain recombines TRBV11-2 with TRBJ2-5; D unclear. V was cut by 1 base and J by 3 bases, with 9 bases left in between. This CDR3 has 14 residues. Germline CDR1 and CDR2: SGHAT and FQNNGV. The CDR3, as DNA: TGTGCCAGCAGCTTAGGAATAAGTGAAGAGACCCAGTACTTC. It is translated as CASSLGISEETQYF.

This chain joins TRBV5-1 and TRBJ1-4, with D perhaps TRBD1 (5 bases). The CDR3 is 17 residues long. Germline CDR1 is SGHRS and CDR2 is YFSETQ. V was trimmed by 0 bases and J by 5 bases, leaving 17 bases between them. The CDR3: CASSLANGGSINEKLFF. The CDR3 coding sequence is TGCGCCAGCAGCTTGGCCAATGGGGGGAGCATCAATGAAAAACTGTTTTTT.

The table lists this clonotype with a count of one. The V gene is TRBV20-1, the J gene TRBJ1-4, with a weak D call TRBD1 (5 bases). Germline CDR1 reads DFQATT; CDR2 reads SNEGSKA (reference sequence). V gave up 2 bases and J gave up 10 bases, with 20 bases separating them. This CDR3 contains 15 residues. As DNA, the CDR3 is TGCAGTGCTAGATCAGGGCAGGTCCGGGGGGGAAAACTGTTTTTT. Amino acid sequence: CSARSGQVRGGKLFF.

This clonotype was observed many times. For the CDR3, the DNA is TGTGCCAGCAGTTTAGCGGGAGCAGGCTCCTACGAGCAGTACTTC. Translating it yields CASSLAGAGSYEQYF. The V gene is TRBV28, the J gene TRBJ2-7, with TRBD2 identical over 7 bases. In germline, CDR1 is MDHEN, CDR2 SYDVKM. This CDR3 is 15 amino acids long. V was clipped by 2 bases and J by 0 bases; unmatched bases: 4. Variable domain in full (rest from reference TRBV28 and TRBJ2-7): DVKVTQSSRYLVKRTGEKVFLECVQDMDHENMFWYRQDPGLGLRLIYFSYDVKMKEKGDIPEGYSVSREKKERFSLILESASTNQTSMYLCASSLAGAGSYEQYFGPGTRLTVT.

V gene TRBV20-1 combines with J gene TRBJ2-1, with 9 bases matching TRBD2. CDR1 and CDR2 (germline): DFQATT, SNEGSKA (reference sequence). V trimming: 0 bases; J trimming: 9 bases; junction bases outside the gene matches: 9. The CDR3 has 15 residues. The CDR3 sequence is CSARDPGLATSEQFF. In DNA, the CDR3 is TGCAGTGCTAGAGATCCGGGACTAGCCACGAGTGAGCAGTTCTTC.

This clonotype was counted many times. The chain combines TRBV7-2 with TRBJ2-1; D unresolved. Germline CDR1 is SGHTA and CDR2 is FQGNSA. There are 12 residues in the CDR3. Trimming pared 4 bases from V and 3 bases from J, leaving 4 bases between. CDR3 in DNA: TGTGCCAGCAGCTGGGACTACAATGAGCAGTTCTTC. Protein sequence: CASSWDYNEQFF.

This clonotype showed up just a few times. The chain combines TRBV4-1 with TRBJ2-7, with TRBD2 matching 9 bases. Trimming cost V 0 bases and J 3 bases; bases outside gene matches: 6. CDR1 is MGHRA and CDR2 is YSYEKL in the germline V gene. The CDR3 contains 16 residues. CDR3: CASSQDRREGNYEQYF. The CDR3 DNA reads TGCGCCAGCAGCCAAGATCGGCGGGAGGGCAACTACGAGCAGTACTTC.

A remark on this clonotype: This could be a read error, since a much larger clone is one nucleotide away. This chain links TRBV12-3 or TRBV12-4 with TRBJ2-2, with D maybe TRBD1 (6 bases). The V end was cut by 7 bases, the J end by 3 bases, with 6 bases between. The CDR3 is 12 residues long. The CDR3 nucleotides are TGTGCCAGCACAGGGGACACCGGGGAGCTGTTTTTT. Its translation: CASTGDTGELFF.

This clonotype has a count of ten or more. The rearrangement uses TRBV4-2 and TRBJ2-3; no reliable D call. The germline V gene encodes CDR1 LGHNA and CDR2 YNFKEQ. This CDR3 region has 14 residues. Trimming removed 3 bases from V and 4 bases from J, with 11 bases in between. This CDR3 is CASSQGLLADTQYF. The CDR3 DNA reads as TGTGCCAGCAGCCAGGGTCTTTTGGCAGATACGCAGTATTTT.

This chain uses TRBV7-9 with TRBJ1-1; D gene ambiguous. CDR1 is SEHNR, CDR2 FQNEAQ, per germline (reference sequence). With 4 bases removed from V and 1 base from J, the gap between germline ends came to 7 bases. The CDR3 contains 13 residues. The CDR3 sequence: CASSSVPNTEAFF. CDR3 nucleotide sequence: TGTGCCAGCAGCTCCGTACCGAACACTGAAGCTTTCTTT.

This clonotype was counted ten times or more. The J gene is TRBJ2-3, the V gene TRBV5-1; TRBD2 might be the D (6 bases). Trimming removed 7 bases at V and 1 base at J, with 13 bases between. The CDR3 runs to 14 residues. Germline-derived CDR1 and CDR2 are SGHRS and YFSETQ. The CDR3 reads CASSRGGGTDTQYF. For the CDR3, the DNA is TGCGCCAGCTCCCGCGGCGGGGGCACAGATACGCAGTATTTT.

The genes are TRBV29-1 and TRBJ2-2, with 9 bases lining up with TRBD2. Germline trimming cut 7 bases from V and 5 bases from J; bases unmatched to any gene: 20. The CDR3 has 18 amino acids. CDR1 and CDR2 (germline): SQVTM, ANQGSEA. The CDR3 spells CSARLISGTSLTTGELFF. Here the CDR3 DNA reads TGCAGCGCCAGACTGATATCCGGGACTAGCCTTACTACCGGGGAGCTGTTTTTT.

J is TRBJ1-1 and V is TRBV5-1; 7 positions match TRBD1. The junction had 7 bases not matched to a gene; V was cut back by 3 bases and J by 5 bases. The CDR3 is 14 amino acids. Germline lookup yields CDR1 SGHRS and CDR2 YFSETQ. The CDR3 DNA is TGCGCCAGCAGCTACTTGGACAGGAATACTGAAGCTTTCTTT. Translation: CASSYLDRNTEAFF.

The chain recombines TRBV5-1 with TRBJ1-2; D may be TRBD1 (6 bases). V lost 4 bases and J 7 bases, leaving 23 bases between the germline ends. Looked up from germline, CDR1 is SGHRS and CDR2 is YFSETQ. This CDR3 is built from 16 residues. The CDR3 DNA sequence: TGCGCCAGCAGCCCCGACCCGGGCAGGGGTTTAAGTGGCTACACCTTC. Its protein is CASSPDPGRGLSGYTF.

The chain's CDR3 is CASSPLSTGIRGGYTF. CDR3 bases: TGTGCCAGCTCACCTCTTTCCACTGGGATACGAGGAGGCTACACCTTC. The gene calls are TRBV18 and TRBJ1-2; D is undetermined. CDR1 and CDR2 (germline): KGHSH, LQKENI. V shed 3 bases and J shed 8 bases, with 22 bases lying between them. This CDR3 is built from 16 residues.

This clonotype has a handful of counts. This sequence joins TRBV20-1 and TRBJ2-1, with TRBD2 identical over 7 bases. The CDR3 contains 14 residues. J was trimmed by 14 bases and V by 3 bases; bases with no gene match: 16. CDR1 and CDR2 from the germline V gene are DFQATT and SNEGSKA (reference sequence). The CDR3 sequence: CSASDARHAGEKFF. CDR3 sequence (DNA): TGCAGTGCTAGTGATGCCCGCCACGCGGGAGAGAAGTTCTTC.

The chain has TRBV4-1 and TRBJ2-1; D gene ambiguous. V lost 4 bases and J lost 9, with 13 bases in between. Germline CDR1 reads MGHRA; CDR2 reads YSYEKL. The CDR3 has 13 residues. This chain's CDR3 is CASSRAFVSEQFF. In DNA form, the CDR3 reads TGCGCCAGCAGCCGTGCCTTTGTTAGTGAGCAGTTCTTC.